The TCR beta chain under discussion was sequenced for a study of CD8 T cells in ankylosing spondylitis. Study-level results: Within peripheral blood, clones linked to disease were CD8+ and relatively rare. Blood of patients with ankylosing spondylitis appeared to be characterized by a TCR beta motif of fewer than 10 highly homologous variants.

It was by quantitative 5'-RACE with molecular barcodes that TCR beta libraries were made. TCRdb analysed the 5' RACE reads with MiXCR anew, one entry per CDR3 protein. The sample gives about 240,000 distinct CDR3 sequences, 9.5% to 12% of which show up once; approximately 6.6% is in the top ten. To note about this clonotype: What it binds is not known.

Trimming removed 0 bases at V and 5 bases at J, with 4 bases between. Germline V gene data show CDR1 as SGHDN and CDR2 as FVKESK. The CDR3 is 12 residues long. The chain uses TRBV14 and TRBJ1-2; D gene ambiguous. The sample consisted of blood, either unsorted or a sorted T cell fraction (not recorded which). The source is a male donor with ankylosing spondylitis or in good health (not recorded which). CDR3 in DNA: TGTGCCAGCAGCCAAGATTATTATGGCTACACCTTC. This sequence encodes CASSQDYYGYTF. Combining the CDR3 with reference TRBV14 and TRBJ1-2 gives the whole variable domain EAGVTQFPSHSVIEKGQTVTLRCDPISGHDNLYWYRRVMGKEIKFLLHFVKESKQDESGMPNNRFLAERTGGTYSTLKVQPAELEDSGVYFCASSQDYYGYTFGSGTRLTVV.